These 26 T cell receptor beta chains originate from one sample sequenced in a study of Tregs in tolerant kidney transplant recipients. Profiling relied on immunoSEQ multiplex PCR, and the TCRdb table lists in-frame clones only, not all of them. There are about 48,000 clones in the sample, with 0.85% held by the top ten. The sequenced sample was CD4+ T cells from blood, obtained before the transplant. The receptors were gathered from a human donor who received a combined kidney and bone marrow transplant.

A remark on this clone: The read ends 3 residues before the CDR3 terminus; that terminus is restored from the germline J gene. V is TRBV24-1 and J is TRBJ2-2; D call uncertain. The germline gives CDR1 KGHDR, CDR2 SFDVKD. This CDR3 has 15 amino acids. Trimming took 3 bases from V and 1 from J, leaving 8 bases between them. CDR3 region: CATSDQLVNTGELFF. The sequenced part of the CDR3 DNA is TGTGCCACCAGTGATCAACTGGTGAACACCGGGGAG.

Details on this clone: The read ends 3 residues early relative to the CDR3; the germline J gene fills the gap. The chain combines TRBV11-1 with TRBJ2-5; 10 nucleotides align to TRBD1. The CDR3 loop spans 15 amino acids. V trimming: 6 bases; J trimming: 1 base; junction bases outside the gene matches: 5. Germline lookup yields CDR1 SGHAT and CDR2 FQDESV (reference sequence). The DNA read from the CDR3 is TGTGCCAGCAGACCCCGACAGGGGGCCCAAGAGACC. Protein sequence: CASRPRQGAQET. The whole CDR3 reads CASRPRQGAQETQYF.

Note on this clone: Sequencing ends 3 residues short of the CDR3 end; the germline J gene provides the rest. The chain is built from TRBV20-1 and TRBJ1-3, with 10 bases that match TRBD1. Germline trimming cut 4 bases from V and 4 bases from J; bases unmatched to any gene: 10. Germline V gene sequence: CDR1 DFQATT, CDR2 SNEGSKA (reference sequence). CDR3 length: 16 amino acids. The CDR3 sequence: CSATDRGTFLGNTIYF. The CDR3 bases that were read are TGCAGTGCTACGGACAGGGGGACATTTTTAGGAAACACC.

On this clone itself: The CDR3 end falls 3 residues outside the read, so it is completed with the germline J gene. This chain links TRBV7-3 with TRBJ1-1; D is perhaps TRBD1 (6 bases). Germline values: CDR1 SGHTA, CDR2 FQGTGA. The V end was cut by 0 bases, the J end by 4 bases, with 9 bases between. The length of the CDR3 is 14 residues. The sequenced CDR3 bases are TGTGCCAGCAGCTTAACAGCAGGGGTCACTGAA. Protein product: CASSLTAGVTE. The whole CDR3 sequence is CASSLTAGVTEAFF.

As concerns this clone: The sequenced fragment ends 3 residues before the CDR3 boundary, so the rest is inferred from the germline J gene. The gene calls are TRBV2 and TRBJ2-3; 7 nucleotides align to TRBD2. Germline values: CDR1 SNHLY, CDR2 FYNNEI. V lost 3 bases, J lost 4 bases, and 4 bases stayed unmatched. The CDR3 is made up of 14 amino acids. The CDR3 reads CASSEAGVADTQYF. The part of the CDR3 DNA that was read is TGTGCCAGCAGTGAGGCGGGAGTGGCAGATACG.

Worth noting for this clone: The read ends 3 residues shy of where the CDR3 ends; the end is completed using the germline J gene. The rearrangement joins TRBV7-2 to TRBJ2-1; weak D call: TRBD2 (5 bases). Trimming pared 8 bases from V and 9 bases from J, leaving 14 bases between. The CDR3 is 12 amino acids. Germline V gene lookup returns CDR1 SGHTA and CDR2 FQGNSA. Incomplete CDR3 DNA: TGTGCCAGCCAAAGGACTGACGTTGAG. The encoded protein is CASQRTDVE. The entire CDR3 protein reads CASQRTDVEQFF.

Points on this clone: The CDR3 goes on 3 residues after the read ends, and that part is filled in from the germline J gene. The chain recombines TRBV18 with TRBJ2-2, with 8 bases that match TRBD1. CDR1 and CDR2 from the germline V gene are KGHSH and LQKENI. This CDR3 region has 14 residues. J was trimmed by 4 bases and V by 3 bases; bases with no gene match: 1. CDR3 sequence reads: CASSPGTGTGELFF. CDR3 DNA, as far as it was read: TGTGCCAGCTCACCGGGGACAGGCACCGGGGAG.

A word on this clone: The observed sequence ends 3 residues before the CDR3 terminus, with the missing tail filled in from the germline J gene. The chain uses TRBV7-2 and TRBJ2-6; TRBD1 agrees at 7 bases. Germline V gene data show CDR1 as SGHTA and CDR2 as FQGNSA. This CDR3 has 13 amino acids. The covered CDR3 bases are TGTGCCAGCAGCACAGGACAGGTATCGGTC. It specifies CASSTGQVSV. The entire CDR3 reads CASSTGQVSVLTF. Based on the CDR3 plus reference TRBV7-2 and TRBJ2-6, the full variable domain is GAGVSQSPSNKVTEKGKDVELRCDPISGHTALYWYRQSLGQGLEFLIYFQGNSAPDKSGLPSDRFSAERTGGSVSTLTIQRTQQEDSAVYLCASSTGQVSVLTFGAGSRLTVL.

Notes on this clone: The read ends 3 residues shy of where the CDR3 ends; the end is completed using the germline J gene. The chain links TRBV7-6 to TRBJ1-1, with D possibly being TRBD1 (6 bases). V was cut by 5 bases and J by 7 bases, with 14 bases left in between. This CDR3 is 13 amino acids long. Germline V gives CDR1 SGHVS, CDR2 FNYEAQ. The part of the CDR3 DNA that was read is TGTGCCAGCAGCAAAACAGGGTACGGTGAA. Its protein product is CASSKTGYGE. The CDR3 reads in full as CASSKTGYGEAFF. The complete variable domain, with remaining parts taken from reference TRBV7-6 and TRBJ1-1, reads GAGVSQSPRYKVTKRGQDVALRCDPISGHVSLYWYRQALGQGPEFLTYFNYEAQQDKSGLPNDRFSAERPEGSISTLTIQRTEQRDSAMYRCASSKTGYGEAFFGQGTRLTVV.

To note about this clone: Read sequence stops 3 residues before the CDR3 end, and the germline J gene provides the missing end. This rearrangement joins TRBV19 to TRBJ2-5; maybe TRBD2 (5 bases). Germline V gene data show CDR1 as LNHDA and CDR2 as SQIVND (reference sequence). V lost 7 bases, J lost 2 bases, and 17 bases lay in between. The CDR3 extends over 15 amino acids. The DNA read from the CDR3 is TGTGCCAGTACCCCGGGGTACGGGATACAAGAGACC. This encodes CASTPGYGIQET. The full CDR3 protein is CASTPGYGIQETQYF.

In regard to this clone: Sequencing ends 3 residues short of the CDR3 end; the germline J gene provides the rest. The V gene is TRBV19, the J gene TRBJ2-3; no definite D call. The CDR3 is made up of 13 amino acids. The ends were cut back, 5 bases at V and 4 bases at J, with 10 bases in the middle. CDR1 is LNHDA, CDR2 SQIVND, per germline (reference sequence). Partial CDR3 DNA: TGTGCCAGTAGTCGGAGCGAAGCAGATACG. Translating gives CASSRSEADT. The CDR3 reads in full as CASSRSEADTQYF.

CDR3 bases read: TGCGCCAGCAGCATTTGGGGGGTTAACGAG. Its protein is CASSIWGVNE. In full, the CDR3 reads CASSIWGVNEQYF. This chain links TRBV5-1 with TRBJ2-7; weak D call: TRBD2 (6 bases). The read ends 3 residues shy of where the CDR3 ends; the end is completed using the germline J gene. Germline CDR1 and CDR2: SGHRS and YFSETQ. The V and J ends lost 4 bases and 5 bases respectively, with 13 bases between them. The CDR3 consists of 13 residues.

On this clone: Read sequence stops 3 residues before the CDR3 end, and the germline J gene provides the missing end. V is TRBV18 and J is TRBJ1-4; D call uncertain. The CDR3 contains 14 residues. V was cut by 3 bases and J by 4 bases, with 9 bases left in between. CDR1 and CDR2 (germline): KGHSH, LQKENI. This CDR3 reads CASSPFRLNEKLFF. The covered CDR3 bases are TGTGCCAGCTCACCCTTTCGTCTTAATGAAAAA.

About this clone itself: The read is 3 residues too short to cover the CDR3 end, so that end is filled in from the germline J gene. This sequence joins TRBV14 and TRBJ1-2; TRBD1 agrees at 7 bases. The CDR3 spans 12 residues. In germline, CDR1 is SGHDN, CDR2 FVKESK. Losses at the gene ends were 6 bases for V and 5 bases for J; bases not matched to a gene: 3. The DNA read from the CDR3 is TGTGCCAGCAGAGGGGGCGGGTATGGC. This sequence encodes CASRGGGYG. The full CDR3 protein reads CASRGGGYGYTF.

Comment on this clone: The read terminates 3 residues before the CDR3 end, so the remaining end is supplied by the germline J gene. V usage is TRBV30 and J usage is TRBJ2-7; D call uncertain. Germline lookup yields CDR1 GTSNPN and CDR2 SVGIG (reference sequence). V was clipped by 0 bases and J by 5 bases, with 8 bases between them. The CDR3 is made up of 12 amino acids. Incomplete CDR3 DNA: TGTGCCTGGAGTGTAGGGCGTAACGAG. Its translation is CAWSVGRNE. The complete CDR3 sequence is CAWSVGRNEQYF.

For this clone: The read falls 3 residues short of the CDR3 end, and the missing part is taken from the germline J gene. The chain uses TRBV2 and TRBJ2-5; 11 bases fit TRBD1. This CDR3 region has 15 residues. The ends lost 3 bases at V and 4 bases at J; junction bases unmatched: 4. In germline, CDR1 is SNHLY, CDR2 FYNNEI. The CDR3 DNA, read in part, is TGTGCCAGCAGTGATCGGGGACAGGGGGGAGAGACC. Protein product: CASSDRGQGGET. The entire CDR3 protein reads CASSDRGQGGETQYF.

Partial CDR3 DNA: TGCAGTGCTAGTTATCGGACTAGCCTGCAAAATGAG. Residues: CSASYRTSLQNE. The complete CDR3 protein is CSASYRTSLQNEQFF. The chain links TRBV20-1 to TRBJ2-1; 8 bases map to TRBD2. The missing CDR3 end, 3 residues past where the read stops, is filled in from the germline J gene. This CDR3 spans 15 amino acids. Germline V lookup: CDR1 DFQATT, CDR2 SNEGSKA (reference sequence). With 3 bases clipped from V and 7 bases from J, the junction kept 11 bases outside the gene matches.

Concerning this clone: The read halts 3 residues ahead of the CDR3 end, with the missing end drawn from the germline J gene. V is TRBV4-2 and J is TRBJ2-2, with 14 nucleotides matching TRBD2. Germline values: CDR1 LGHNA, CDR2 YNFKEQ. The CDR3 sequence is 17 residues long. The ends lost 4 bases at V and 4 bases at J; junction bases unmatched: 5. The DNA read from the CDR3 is TGTGCCAGCAGCCCGGGACTAGCGGGAGCGCTCACCGGGGAG. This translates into CASSPGLAGALTGE. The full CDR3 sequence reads CASSPGLAGALTGELFF.

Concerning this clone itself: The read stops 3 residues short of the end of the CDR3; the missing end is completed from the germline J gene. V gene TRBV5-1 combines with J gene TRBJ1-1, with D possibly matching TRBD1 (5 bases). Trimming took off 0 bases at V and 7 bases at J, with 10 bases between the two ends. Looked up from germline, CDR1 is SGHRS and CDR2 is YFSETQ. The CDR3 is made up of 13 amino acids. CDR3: CASSLGRGGEAFF. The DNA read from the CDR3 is TGCGCCAGCAGCTTGGGGAGGGGCGGTGAA.

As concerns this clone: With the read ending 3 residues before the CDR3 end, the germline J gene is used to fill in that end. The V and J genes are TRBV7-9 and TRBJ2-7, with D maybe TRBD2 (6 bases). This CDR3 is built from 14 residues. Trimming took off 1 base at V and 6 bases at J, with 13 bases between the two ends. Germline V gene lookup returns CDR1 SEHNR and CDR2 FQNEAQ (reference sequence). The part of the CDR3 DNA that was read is TGTGCCAGCAGCTTAGTGTACGGGGGTTCCGAG. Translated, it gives CASSLVYGGSE. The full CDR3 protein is CASSLVYGGSEQYF.

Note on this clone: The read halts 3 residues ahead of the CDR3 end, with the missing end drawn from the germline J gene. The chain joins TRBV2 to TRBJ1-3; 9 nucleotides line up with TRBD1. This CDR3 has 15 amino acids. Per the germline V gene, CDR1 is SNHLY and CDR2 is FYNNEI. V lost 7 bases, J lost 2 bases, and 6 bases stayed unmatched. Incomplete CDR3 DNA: TGTGCCAGCAAGGGGACAGGGAATGCTGGAAACACC. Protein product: CASKGTGNAGNT. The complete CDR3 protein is CASKGTGNAGNTIYF.

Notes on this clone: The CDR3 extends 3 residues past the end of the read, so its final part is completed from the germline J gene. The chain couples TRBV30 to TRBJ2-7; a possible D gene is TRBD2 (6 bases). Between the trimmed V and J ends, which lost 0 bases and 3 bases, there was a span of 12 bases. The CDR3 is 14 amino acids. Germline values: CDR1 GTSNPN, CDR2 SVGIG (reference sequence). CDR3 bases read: TGTGCCTGGAGTGTCTCGGCGGGGCTCTACGAG. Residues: CAWSVSAGLYE. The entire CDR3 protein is CAWSVSAGLYEQYF.

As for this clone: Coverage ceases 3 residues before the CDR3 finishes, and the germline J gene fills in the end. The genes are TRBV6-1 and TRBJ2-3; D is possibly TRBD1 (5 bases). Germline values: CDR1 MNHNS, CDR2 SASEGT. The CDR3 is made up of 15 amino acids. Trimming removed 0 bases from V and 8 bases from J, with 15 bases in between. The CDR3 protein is CASSEATAGQGTQYF. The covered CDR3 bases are TGTGCCAGCAGTGAAGCGACGGCAGGTCAGGGTACG.

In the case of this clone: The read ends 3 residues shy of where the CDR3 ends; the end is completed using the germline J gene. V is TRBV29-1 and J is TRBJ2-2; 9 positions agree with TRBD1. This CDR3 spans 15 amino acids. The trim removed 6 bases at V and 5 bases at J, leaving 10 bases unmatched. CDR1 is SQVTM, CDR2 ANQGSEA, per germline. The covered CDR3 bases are TGCAGCGTCGCCGGGACAGGGCCGAGGACCGGGGAG. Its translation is CSVAGTGPRTGE. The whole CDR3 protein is CSVAGTGPRTGELFF.

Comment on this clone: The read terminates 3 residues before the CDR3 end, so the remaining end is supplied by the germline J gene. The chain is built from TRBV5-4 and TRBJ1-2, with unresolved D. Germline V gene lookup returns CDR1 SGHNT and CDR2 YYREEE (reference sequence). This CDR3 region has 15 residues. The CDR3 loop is CASSLGAGNTDTYTF. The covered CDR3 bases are TGTGCCAGCAGCTTGGGCGCGGGCAACACAGATACG.

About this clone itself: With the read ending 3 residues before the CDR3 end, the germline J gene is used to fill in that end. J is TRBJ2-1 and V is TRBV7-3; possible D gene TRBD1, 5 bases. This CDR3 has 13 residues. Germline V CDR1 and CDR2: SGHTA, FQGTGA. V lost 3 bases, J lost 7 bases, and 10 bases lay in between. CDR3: CASSLGPENEQFF. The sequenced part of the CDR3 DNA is TGTGCCAGCAGCTTGGGGCCTGAGAATGAG.